The next 22 T cell receptor beta chains were all read from a single sample in a study of blood T cell repertoires in COVID-19. The table came from immunoSEQ multiplex PCR; TCRdb's copy has only in-frame clones and leaves some out. This sample carries some 150,000 clones, 80% to 90% of them seen once, and the ten largest clones take 1% to 1.2%. Source material: peripheral blood. Receptors were obtained from a man aged 40-49 years with acute or convalescent COVID-19.

A note on this clone: The junction shows a germline mismatch at one end, possibly a read error. V is TRBV28 and J is TRBJ1-1; D is possibly TRBD1 (6 bases). The germline V gene has CDR1 MDHEN and CDR2 SYDVKM. The CDR3 extends over 15 amino acids. CDR3 in DNA: TGTGCCAGCAGTGTATGGGGGGGGCGAGGAACTGAAGCTTTCTTT. Its protein is CASSVWGGRGTEAFF.

The chain uses TRBV14 and TRBJ2-1; a possible D gene is TRBD2 (6 bases). Germline CDR1 is SGHDN and CDR2 is FVKESK. This CDR3 has 13 amino acids. Trimming stripped 5 bases from V and 4 bases from J, with 9 bases between. CDR3 sequence: CASSSREYNEQFF. The CDR3 nucleotides read TGTGCCAGCAGCTCCCGGGAGTACAATGAGCAGTTCTTC.

The chain carries TRBV6-5 and TRBJ1-1; TRBD1 matches 7 bases. CDR3 length: 15 residues. Germline values: CDR1 MNHEY, CDR2 SVGAGI. With 2 bases clipped from V and 4 bases from J, the junction kept 7 bases outside the gene matches. CDR3 sequence: CASSYRTGAGTEAFF. The CDR3 DNA is TGTGCCAGCAGTTACAGGACAGGCGCGGGCACTGAAGCTTTCTTT.

This chain connects TRBV4-3 to TRBJ2-1; D is unclear. CDR1 and CDR2 (germline): LGHNA, YSLEER. V was shortened by 0 bases and J by 4 bases, with 10 bases between the two germline ends. CDR3 length: 15 amino acids. The CDR3 region has the DNA TGCGCCAGCAGCCAAGACCCCGACTTATACAATGAGCAGTTCTTC. This sequence encodes CASSQDPDLYNEQFF.

J is TRBJ2-7 and V is TRBV2; D ambiguous. Trimming shortened V by 0 bases and J by 3 bases, and 9 bases separated the two germline ends. The CDR3 covers 14 residues. Germline V lookup: CDR1 SNHLY, CDR2 FYNNEI. The CDR3 sequence is CASSEANRYYEQYF. The CDR3 DNA sequence: TGTGCCAGCAGTGAAGCGAACCGGTACTACGAGCAGTACTTC.

The rearrangement joins TRBV3-1 (or the pseudogene TRBV3-2) to TRBJ2-1; TRBD2 aligns across 11 bases. This CDR3 contains 15 residues. V dropped 9 bases and J dropped 4; count of bases not matched to a gene: 8. CDR1 is LGHDT and CDR2 is YNNKEL in the germline V gene (reference sequence). CDR3 sequence (DNA): TGTGCCAGGACTGTGGGGACTAGCGGATACAATGAGCAGTTCTTC. Protein: CARTVGTSGYNEQFF.

V gene TRBV6-5 combines with J gene TRBJ1-1; no firm D call. Germline V CDR1 and CDR2: MNHEY, SVGAGI. Trimming cost V 5 bases and J 3 bases, with 7 bases left between them. The length of the CDR3 is 12 residues. CDR3 nucleotide sequence: TGTGCCAGCAGTCCTCGGTACACTGAAGCTTTCTTT. It codes for CASSPRYTEAFF.

The chain links TRBV5-4 to TRBJ2-3, with D unclear. This CDR3 has 13 residues. The germline V and J ends were trimmed by 4 bases and 2 bases, with 8 bases remaining between them. In germline, CDR1 is SGHNT, CDR2 YYREEE (reference sequence). The DNA of the CDR3 is TGTGCCAGCAGCCCTTTTGTCACAGATACGCAGTATTTT. Protein: CASSPFVTDTQYF.

This sequence joins TRBV27 and TRBJ2-2; D perhaps matches TRBD2 (6 bases). The CDR3 extends over 14 amino acids. V lost 1 base to trimming and J lost 6 bases, with 9 bases between them. Germline V CDR1 and CDR2: MNHEY, SMNVEV (reference sequence). Written as DNA, the CDR3 is TGTGCCAGCAGTTTATGGGGGGAGGCCGGGGAGCTGTTTTTT. Translated: CASSLWGEAGELFF.

The chain couples TRBV2 to TRBJ1-1, with D perhaps matching TRBD1 (5 bases). Germline-derived CDR1 and CDR2 are SNHLY and FYNNEI. CDR3 size: 13 residues. V shed 6 bases and J shed 7 bases, with 15 bases lying between them. Here the CDR3 DNA reads TGTGCCAGCAGGACGACATCAAGGGGTGAAGCTTTCTTT. It encodes CASRTTSRGEAFF.

This clone was detected only a few times. The chain joins TRBV5-1 to TRBJ1-2; no clear D. CDR3 length: 13 amino acids. V lost 0 bases to trimming and J lost 4 bases, with 7 bases between them. Germline CDR1 and CDR2: SGHRS and YFSETQ. Here the CDR3 DNA reads TGCGCCAGCAGCTTGGACAGCAGCTATGGCTACACCTTC. It specifies CASSLDSSYGYTF.

V is TRBV10-1 and J is TRBJ2-7, with unresolved D. The CDR3 is made up of 12 amino acids. V was clipped by 3 bases and J by 2 bases, with 5 bases between them. CDR1 is WNHNN, CDR2 SYGVQD, per germline (reference sequence). In DNA, the CDR3 is TGCGCCAGCAGTGACCAGGCCTACGAGCAGTACTTC. Its translation: CASSDQAYEQYF.

The genes are TRBV5-8 and TRBJ2-7; D unresolved. Deletions cut 0 bases from V and 0 bases from J, with 10 bases between. The CDR3 is made up of 15 amino acids. Germline V lookup: CDR1 SGHTS, CDR2 YDEGEE. CDR3: CASSLGQLYSYEQYF. The CDR3, as DNA: TGTGCCAGCAGCTTGGGTCAGTTATACTCCTACGAGCAGTACTTC.

The gene calls are TRBV11-2 and TRBJ1-2, with D possibly matching TRBD1 (6 bases). CDR3 length: 16 amino acids. The germline V gene has CDR1 SGHAT and CDR2 FQNNGV. The V end lost 1 base, the J end lost 3 bases, and 15 bases lay between the germline ends. CDR3 residues: CASSLALETGHYGYTF. CDR3 sequence (DNA): TGTGCCAGCAGCTTAGCCCTAGAGACAGGACACTATGGCTACACCTTC.

This rearrangement joins TRBV6-4 to TRBJ2-3, with unresolved D. The germline V gene encodes CDR1 MRHNA and CDR2 SNTAGT. Trimming removed 0 bases from V and 2 bases from J, with 9 bases in between. This CDR3 comprises 15 residues. The CDR3 spells CASSDSESPTDTQYF. The CDR3 DNA reads TGTGCCAGCAGTGACTCGGAGAGCCCCACAGATACGCAGTATTTT.

CDR3 region: CSASWTDRRNTIYF. The CDR3 region has the DNA TGCAGTGCTAGTTGGACAGACAGAAGAAACACCATATATTTT. The chain is built from TRBV20-1 and TRBJ1-3, with a possible D match to TRBD1 (6 bases). The V gene's germline CDR1 is DFQATT and CDR2 SNEGSKA (reference sequence). The CDR3 is made up of 14 amino acids. The ends were cut back, 3 bases at V and 5 bases at J, with 14 bases in the middle.

The rearrangement links TRBV6-5 to TRBJ1-2; perhaps TRBD1 as D (6 bases). CDR1 and CDR2 from the germline V gene are MNHEY and SVGAGI. V was shortened by 1 base and J by 5 bases, with 11 bases between the two germline ends. The CDR3 has 14 residues. Here the CDR3 reads CASSYLDQGYGYTF. The CDR3 DNA reads TGTGCCAGCAGTTACTTGGACCAGGGGTATGGCTACACCTTC.

The V gene is TRBV5-1, the J gene TRBJ2-3; D may be TRBD2 (5 bases). Germline V gene sequence: CDR1 SGHRS, CDR2 YFSETQ. The CDR3 consists of 16 residues. With 4 bases removed from V and 2 bases from J, the gap between germline ends came to 17 bases. In DNA form, the CDR3 reads TGCGCCAGCAGCCCCGACTCGGGAAGGTCCACAGATACGCAGTATTTT. Amino acids: CASSPDSGRSTDTQYF.

The CDR3 DNA reads as TGTGCCAGCAGCCGGGGACAGGGGTATGGCTACACCTTC. This encodes CASSRGQGYGYTF. This chain joins TRBV3-1 (or the pseudogene TRBV3-2) and TRBJ1-2, with 10 bases matching TRBD1. CDR1 is LGHDT and CDR2 is YNNKEL in the germline V gene (reference sequence). This CDR3 region has 13 residues. V lost 4 bases to trimming and J lost 5 bases; unmatched junction nucleotides: 1.

On this clone: Its ends do not fully match the called genes, so a read error is possible. The J gene is TRBJ1-2, the V gene TRBV19, with TRBD1 as a possible D gene (6 bases). The CDR3 length is 12 residues. Germline CDR1 and CDR2: LNHDA and SQIVND (reference sequence). CDR3 protein: CASSTTGYSYTF. The CDR3 DNA sequence: TGTGCCAGTAGTACGACAGGCTATAGCTACACCTTC.

This clone has only a few counts. This chain links TRBV15 with TRBJ2-2; 8 bases agree with TRBD1. The CDR3 runs 19 residues. V dropped 3 bases and J dropped 0; count of bases not matched to a gene: 12. Germline CDR1 reads LNHNV; CDR2 reads YYDKDF (reference sequence). CDR3 nucleotides: TGTGCCACCAGCAGTCCCGGGACAGGAGCTTTCGCGAACACCGGGGAGCTGTTTTTT. It yields the protein CATSSPGTGAFANTGELFF.

This chain connects TRBV30 to TRBJ1-4, with D uncertain. The CDR3 totals 16 residues. Germline V gene lookup returns CDR1 GTSNPN and CDR2 SVGIG (reference sequence). V was shortened by 3 bases and J by 1 base, with 15 bases between the two germline ends. CDR3 nucleotide sequence: TGTGCCTGGAGCTGGTCAGGCAGGCAAACTAATGAAAAACTGTTTTTT. Translating it yields CAWSWSGRQTNEKLFF.